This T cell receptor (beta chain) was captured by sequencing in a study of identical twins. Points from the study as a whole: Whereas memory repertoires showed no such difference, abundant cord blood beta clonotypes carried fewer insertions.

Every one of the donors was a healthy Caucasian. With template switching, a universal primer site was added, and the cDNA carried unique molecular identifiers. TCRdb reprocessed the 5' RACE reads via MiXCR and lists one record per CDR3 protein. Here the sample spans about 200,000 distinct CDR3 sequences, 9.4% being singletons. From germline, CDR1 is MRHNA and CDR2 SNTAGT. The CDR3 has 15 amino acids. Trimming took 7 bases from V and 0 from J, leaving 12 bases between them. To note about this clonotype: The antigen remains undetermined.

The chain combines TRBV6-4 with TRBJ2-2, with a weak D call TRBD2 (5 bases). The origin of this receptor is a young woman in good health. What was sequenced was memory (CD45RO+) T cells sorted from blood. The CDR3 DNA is TGTGCCAGCAATCAACTAGTGGCGAACACCGGGGAGCTGTTTTTT. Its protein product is CASNQLVANTGELFF.